These 4 T cell receptor beta chains were all obtained from the same sample, sequenced in a study of sequential checkpoint blockade in melanoma (dated by TCRdb to about 2019). What the treatment or condition label conveys for this sample: randomized to nivolumab then ipilimumab (arm A) or the reverse (arm B). The library came from the immunoSEQ multiplex PCR assay. What TCRdb holds here is the immuneACCESS table cut down to in-frame rearrangements. Part of the clones is not present; checked against another copy, under half of the missing clones reflect an unresolved V gene, and the others are unexplained. The sample table holds around 9,600 clones, of which about three fifths were seen once. Of the sample, 41% is held by the ten largest clones. The material was CD8+ T cells sorted from blood (inferred from file names), obtained from a patient given nivolumab and ipilimumab in sequence. These receptors all come from a human donor with melanoma.

This clone was detected a few times. The chain uses TRBV7-9 and TRBJ2-3; 9 bases agree with TRBD2. Germline V lookup: CDR1 SEHNR, CDR2 FQNEAQ (reference sequence). The junction had 9 bases not matched to a gene; V was cut back by 1 base and J by 4 bases. The CDR3 spans 17 residues. Here the CDR3 DNA reads TGTGCCAGCAGCTTAGTGGCTCGCGGGAGGGCCTCAGATACGCAGTATTTT. Residues: CASSLVARGRASDTQYF.

With regard to this clone: This likely reflects a read error, since a far larger clone is one base away. Additional DNA sequences in this sample encode the identical CDR3. The chain combines TRBV27 with TRBJ2-2, with 7 bases lining up with TRBD1. Germline V lookup: CDR1 MNHEY, CDR2 SMNVEV (reference sequence). This CDR3 contains 17 residues. The CDR3 loop is CASSSHRQGINTGELFF. The CDR3 DNA reads as TGTGCCAGCAGTTCGCACAGACAGGGAATAAACACCGGGGAGCTCTTTTTT.

The chain links TRBV6-1 to TRBJ2-3, with TRBD2 identical over 14 bases. The length of the CDR3 is 15 residues. Germline V CDR1 and CDR2: MNHNS, SASEGT. Trimming at V came to 4 bases and at J to 4 bases, leaving 1 base not matched to a gene. CDR3 sequence reads: CASSGLAGGPDTQYF. The CDR3 DNA follows: TGTGCCAGCAGTGGACTAGCGGGGGGGCCAGATACGCAGTATTTT.

The chain combines TRBV6-4 with TRBJ1-2; D gene uncertain. This CDR3 has 12 amino acids. In germline, CDR1 is MRHNA, CDR2 SNTAGT. V lost 2 bases and J lost 2, with 3 bases in between. CDR3 sequence reads: CASSDGNYGYTF. CDR3 bases: TGTGCCAGCAGTGACGGCAACTATGGCTACACCTTC.